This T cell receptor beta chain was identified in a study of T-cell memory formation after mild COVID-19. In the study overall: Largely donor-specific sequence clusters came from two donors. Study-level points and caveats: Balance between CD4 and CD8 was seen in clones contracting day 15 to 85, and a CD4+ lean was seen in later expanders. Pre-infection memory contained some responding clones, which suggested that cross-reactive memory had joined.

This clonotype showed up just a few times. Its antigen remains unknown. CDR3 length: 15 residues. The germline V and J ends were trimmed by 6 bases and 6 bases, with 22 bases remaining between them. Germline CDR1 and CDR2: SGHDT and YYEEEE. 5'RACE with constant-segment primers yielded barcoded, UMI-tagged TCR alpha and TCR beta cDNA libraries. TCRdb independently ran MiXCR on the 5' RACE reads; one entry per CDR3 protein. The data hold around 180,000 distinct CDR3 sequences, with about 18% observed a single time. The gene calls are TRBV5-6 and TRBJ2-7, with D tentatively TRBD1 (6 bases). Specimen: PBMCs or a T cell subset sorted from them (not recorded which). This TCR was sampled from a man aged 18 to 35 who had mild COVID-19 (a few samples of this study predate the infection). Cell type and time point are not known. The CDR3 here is CASTHWTARRGEQYV. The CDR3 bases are TGTGCCAGCACCCATTGGACAGCCCGAAGAGGCGAGCAGTACGTC.